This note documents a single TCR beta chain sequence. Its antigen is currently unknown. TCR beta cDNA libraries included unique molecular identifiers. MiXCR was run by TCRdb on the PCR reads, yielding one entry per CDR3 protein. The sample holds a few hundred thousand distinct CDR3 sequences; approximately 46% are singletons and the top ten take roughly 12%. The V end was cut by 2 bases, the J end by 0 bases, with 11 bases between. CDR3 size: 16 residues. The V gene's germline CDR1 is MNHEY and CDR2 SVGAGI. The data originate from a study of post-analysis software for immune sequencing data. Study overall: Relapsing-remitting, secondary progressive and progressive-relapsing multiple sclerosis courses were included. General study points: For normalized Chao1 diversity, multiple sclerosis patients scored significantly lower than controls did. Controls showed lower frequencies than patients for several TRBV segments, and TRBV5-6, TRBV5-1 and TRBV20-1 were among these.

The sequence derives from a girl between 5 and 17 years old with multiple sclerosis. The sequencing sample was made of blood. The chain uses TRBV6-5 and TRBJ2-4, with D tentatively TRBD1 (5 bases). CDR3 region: CASSYDRVGAKNIQYF. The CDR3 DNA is TGTGCCAGCAGTTACGACAGAGTTGGAGCCAAAAACATTCAGTACTTC.